Listed below are T cell receptor beta chains from one sample, sequenced in a study of blood T cell repertoires in COVID-19. Clones were sequenced by immunoSEQ multiplex PCR, and TCRdb holds only the in-frame ones, with some missing. The sample consists of 100,000 to 110,000 clones, around four fifths of them appearing once. Sequenced: peripheral blood. These receptors originate from a middle-aged man with active or convalescent COVID-19. Each CDR3 is given with its conserved first and last residue. Each record gives: clone size, V gene, D gene, J gene, CDR3 DNA, CDR3 protein. D genes are given only for firm matches. Only part of the rows carry a size: once, few, many, or a class if the clone is expanded.

>.|TRBV2|.|TRBJ2-2
TGTGCCAGCAGTGCGGGTCACACCGGGGAGCTGTTTTTT
CASSAGHTGELFF
>once|TRBV3-1/TRBV3-2|TRBD1|TRBJ2-1
TGTGCCAGCAGCCATTTGACAGGGGAGAGTGAGCAGTTCTTC
CASSHLTGESEQFF
>.|TRBV27|.|TRBJ1-5
TGTGCCAGCAGTAGACAGGCGGGCAATCAGCCCCAGCATTTT
CASSRQAGNQPQHF
>.|TRBV5-1|.|TRBJ2-7
TGCGCCAGCAGCTTGGAACTGTCGGACGAGCAGTACTTC
CASSLELSDEQYF
>once|TRBV7-9|.|TRBJ2-1
TGTGCCAGCAGCCCGATCTTAGGGGCAGCGCAGTTCTTC
CASSPILGAAQFF
>.|TRBV24-1|TRBD1|TRBJ1-2
TGTGCCACCAGTGATTCCCCAACAGGGGAAAATGGCTACACCTTC
CATSDSPTGENGYTF
>.|TRBV4-1|TRBD1|TRBJ1-2
TGCGCCAGCAGCCAAGGGACAGGGAACTATGGCTACACCTTC
CASSQGTGNYGYTF
>once|TRBV11-3|TRBD2|TRBJ2-5
TGTGCCAGCAGCTTAGTGAATTCGGGAGGGCCGGGAGAGACCCAGTACTTC
CASSLVNSGGPGETQYF
>.|TRBV29-1|.|TRBJ1-1
TGCAGCGCACGGGACACTGAAGCTTTCTTT
CSARDTEAFF
>.|TRBV2|.|TRBJ1-4
TGTGCCGGAAACTTCCAGGGGTTGACTAATGAAAAACTGTTTTTT
CAGNFQGLTNEKLFF
>.|TRBV5-1|.|TRBJ2-1
TGCGCCAGCAGCTTTACAAACGCGGGCAATGAGCAGTTCTTC
CASSFTNAGNEQFF
>.|TRBV4-2|TRBD1|TRBJ1-6
TGTGCCAGCAGCCAGACCGGACAGGGGTTCAATTCACCCCTCCACTTT
CASSQTGQGFNSPLHF
>few|TRBV19|TRBD1|TRBJ1-2
TGTGCCAGTAGCAACAGGGGGCTTTATGGCTACACCTTC
CASSNRGLYGYTF
>.|TRBV2|.|TRBJ2-2
TGTGCCAGCAAGGAGCGGGCGTGGAACACCGGGGAGCTGTTTTTT
CASKERAWNTGELFF
>.|TRBV7-9|TRBD2|TRBJ2-3
TGTGCCAGCGGGGGTCCGGGAGGTACCACAGATACGCAGTATTTT
CASGGPGGTTDTQYF
>.|TRBV11-2|TRBD2|TRBJ2-1
TGTGCCAGCAGCCGGGCCAGCGGGAACAATGAGCAGTTCTTC
CASSRASGNNEQFF
>.|TRBV19|TRBD2|TRBJ2-2
TGTGCCAGTAACCCGTCCGGGCTAGCGGGAGGGCCAGGCGGGGAGCTGTTTTTT
CASNPSGLAGGPGGELFF
>.|TRBV19|TRBD2|TRBJ2-3
TGTGCCAGTAGCCAGGGACTAGCCACAGATACGCAGTATTTT
CASSQGLATDTQYF
>.|TRBV9|.|TRBJ2-5
TGTGCCAGCAGCGAACTGAGGGAGACCCAGTACTTC
CASSELRETQYF
>once|TRBV27|TRBD2|TRBJ2-7
TGTGCCAGCAGTTTATCTGGACTAGCGGCTATGAGCTCCTACGAGCAGTACTTC
CASSLSGLAAMSSYEQYF
>.|TRBV11-3|.|TRBJ2-7
TGTGCCAGCAGCTTATTGACTTCGGGGTCCTACGAGCAGTACTTC
CASSLLTSGSYEQYF
>.|TRBV19|.|TRBJ1-2
TGTGCCAGTAGTATCCAAACAGTTATCGGGGGTAACTATGGCTACACCTTC
CASSIQTVIGGNYGYTF
>.|TRBV2|TRBD1|TRBJ2-1
TGTGCCAGCAGTGAACCAGACAGGGCCTACAATGAGCAGTTCTTC
CASSEPDRAYNEQFF
>few|TRBV28|.|TRBJ1-2
TGTGCCAGCAGTCCCCCGTTTGGAGTGGTTTCTAACTATGGCTACACCTTC
CASSPPFGVVSNYGYTF
>.|TRBV10-3|.|TRBJ2-3
TGTGCCATCAGTGACACGGGCACAGATACGCAGTATTTT
CAISDTGTDTQYF
>.|TRBV7-9|TRBD2|TRBJ2-3
TGTGCCAGCACCCTGGGGGGGGGACTCTCAGATACGCAGTATTTT
CASTLGGGLSDTQYF